This TCR beta chain is drawn from a study of CD8 T cells in Susac syndrome. Random hexamers were used to reverse transcribe an amount of about 0.45 to 1 ug RNA. The amplification used immunoSEQ multiplex PCR on TCR beta CDR3; it spanned 54 Vbeta and 13 Jbeta. TCRdb reanalysed the immunoSEQ multiplex PCR reads using MiXCR and keeps one entry per CDR3 protein. The sample lists around 110,000 distinct CDR3 sequences, about 94% occurring once. Trimming cost V 0 bases and J 0 bases, with 5 bases left between them. This CDR3 contains 14 residues. Germline V CDR1 and CDR2: GTSNPN, SVGIG (reference sequence).

The rearrangement joins TRBV30 to TRBJ2-2; D is undetermined. This sequence was found in a human donor with Susac syndrome. Specimen: CD8+ T cells from PBMCs. CDR3 protein: CAWSVTPNTGELFF. CDR3 bases: TGTGCCTGGAGTGTAACACCGAACACCGGGGAGCTGTTTTTT.